A single count supports the clone carrying this T cell receptor beta chain. The data were produced by immunoSEQ multiplex PCR, yet TCRdb's version contains in-frame clones alone and is incomplete. The repertoire consists of 300,000 to 500,000 clones, with approximately 90% occurring once and the leading ten covering 0.95% to 1%. This entry is derived from a study of blood T cell repertoires in COVID-19. Study in general: COVID-19 samples from acute and convalescent phases originated in the United States, Italy and Spain.

This CDR3 has 16 residues. Germline CDR1 reads SNHLY; CDR2 reads FYNNEI. V was clipped by 6 bases and J by 5 bases, with 22 bases between them. The clonotype originates from a woman under 40 with acute COVID-19. This rearrangement joins TRBV2 to TRBJ1-1; D is perhaps TRBD1 (6 bases). The sequenced sample was PBMCs or T cells enriched from blood (not recorded which). CDR3 DNA sequence: TGTGCCAGCAGCCAAGCACCGGCAGGGAGGGGGACTGAAGCTTTCTTT. Translating gives CASSQAPAGRGTEAFF.